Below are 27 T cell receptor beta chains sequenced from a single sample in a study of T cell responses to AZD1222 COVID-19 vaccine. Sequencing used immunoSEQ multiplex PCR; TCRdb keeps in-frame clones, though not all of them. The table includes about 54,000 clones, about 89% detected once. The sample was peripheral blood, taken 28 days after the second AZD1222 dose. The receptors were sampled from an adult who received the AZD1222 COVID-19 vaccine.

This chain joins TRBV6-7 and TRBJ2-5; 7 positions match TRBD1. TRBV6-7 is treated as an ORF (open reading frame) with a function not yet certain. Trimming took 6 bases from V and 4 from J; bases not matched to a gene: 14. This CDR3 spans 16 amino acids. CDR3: CASSLEVTGTIETQYF. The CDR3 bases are TGTGCCAGCAGCCTAGAGGTGACAGGGACGATAGAGACCCAGTACTTC.

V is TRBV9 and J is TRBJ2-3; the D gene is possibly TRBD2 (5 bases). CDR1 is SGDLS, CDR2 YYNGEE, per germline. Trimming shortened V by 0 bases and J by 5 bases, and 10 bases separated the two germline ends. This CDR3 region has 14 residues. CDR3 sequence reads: CASSVGELGDTQYF. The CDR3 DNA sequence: TGTGCCAGCAGCGTAGGGGAGCTCGGAGATACGCAGTATTTT.

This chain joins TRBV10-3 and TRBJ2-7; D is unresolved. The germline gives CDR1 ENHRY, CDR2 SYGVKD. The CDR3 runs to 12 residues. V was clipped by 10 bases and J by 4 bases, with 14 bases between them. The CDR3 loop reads CATRMDQYEQYF. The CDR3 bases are TGTGCCACCCGGATGGATCAGTACGAGCAGTACTTC.

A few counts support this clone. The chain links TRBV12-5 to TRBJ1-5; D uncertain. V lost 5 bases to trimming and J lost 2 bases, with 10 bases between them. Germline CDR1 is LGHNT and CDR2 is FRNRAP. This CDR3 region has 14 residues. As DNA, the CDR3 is TGTGCTAGTGGTGTCGGGGAAGGCAATCAGCCCCAGCATTTT. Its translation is CASGVGEGNQPQHF.

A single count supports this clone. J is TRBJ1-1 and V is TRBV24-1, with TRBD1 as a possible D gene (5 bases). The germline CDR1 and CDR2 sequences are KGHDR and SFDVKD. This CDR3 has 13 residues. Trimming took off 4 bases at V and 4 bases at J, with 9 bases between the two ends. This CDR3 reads CATSDIGGTEAFF. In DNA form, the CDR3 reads TGTGCCACCAGTGACATCGGGGGCACTGAAGCTTTCTTT.

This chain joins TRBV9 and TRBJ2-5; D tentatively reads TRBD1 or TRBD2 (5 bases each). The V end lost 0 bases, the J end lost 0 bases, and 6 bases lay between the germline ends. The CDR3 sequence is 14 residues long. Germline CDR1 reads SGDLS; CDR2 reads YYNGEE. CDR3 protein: CASSVGGNQETQYF. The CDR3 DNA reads TGTGCCAGCAGCGTAGGGGGGAACCAAGAGACCCAGTACTTC. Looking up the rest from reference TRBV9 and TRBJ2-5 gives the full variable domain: DSGVTQTPKHLITATGQRVTLRCSPRSGDLSVYWYQQSLDQGLQFLIQYYNGEERAKGNILERFSAQQFPDLHSELNLSSLELGDSALYFCASSVGGNQETQYFGPGTRLLVL.

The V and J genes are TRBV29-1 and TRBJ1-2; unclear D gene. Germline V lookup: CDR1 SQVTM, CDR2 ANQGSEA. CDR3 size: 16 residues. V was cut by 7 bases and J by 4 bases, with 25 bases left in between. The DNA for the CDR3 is TGCAGCGCCTTTGTGGACCGGGGTGGAGGAGGCTATGGCTACACCTTC. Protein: CSAFVDRGGGGYGYTF.

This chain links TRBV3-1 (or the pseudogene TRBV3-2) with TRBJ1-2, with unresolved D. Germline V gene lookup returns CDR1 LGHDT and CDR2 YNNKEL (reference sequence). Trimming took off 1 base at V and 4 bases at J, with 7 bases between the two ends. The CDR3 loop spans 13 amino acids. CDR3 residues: CASSQAYGYGYTF. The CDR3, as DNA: TGTGCCAGCAGCCAAGCCTATGGCTATGGCTACACCTTC.

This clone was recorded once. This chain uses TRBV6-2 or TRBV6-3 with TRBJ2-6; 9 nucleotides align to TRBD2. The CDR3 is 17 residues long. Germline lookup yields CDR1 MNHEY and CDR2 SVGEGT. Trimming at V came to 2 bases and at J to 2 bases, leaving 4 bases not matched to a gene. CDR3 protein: CASSYLIAGAGANVLTF. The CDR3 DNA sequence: TGTGCCAGCAGTTACCTCATAGCGGGAGCTGGGGCCAACGTCCTGACTTTC.

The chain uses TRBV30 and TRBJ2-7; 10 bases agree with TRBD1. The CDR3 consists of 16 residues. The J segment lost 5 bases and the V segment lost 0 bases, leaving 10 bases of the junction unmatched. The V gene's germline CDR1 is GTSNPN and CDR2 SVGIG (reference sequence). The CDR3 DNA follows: TGTGCCTGGAGTGTACTAGGGGGACAGGGGCTCCACGAGCAGTACTTC. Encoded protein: CAWSVLGGQGLHEQYF.

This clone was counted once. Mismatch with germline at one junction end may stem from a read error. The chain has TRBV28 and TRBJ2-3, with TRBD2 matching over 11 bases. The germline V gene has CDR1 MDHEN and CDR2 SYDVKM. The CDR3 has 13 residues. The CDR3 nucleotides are TGCGGCTCGGGACTAGCGGTCACAGATACGCAGTATTTT. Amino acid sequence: CGSGLAVTDTQYF.

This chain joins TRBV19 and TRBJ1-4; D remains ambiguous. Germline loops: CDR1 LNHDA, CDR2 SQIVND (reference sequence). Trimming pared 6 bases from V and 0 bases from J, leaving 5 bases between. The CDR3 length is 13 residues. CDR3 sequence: CASSRATNEKLFF. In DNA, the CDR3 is TGTGCCAGTAGCCGAGCAACTAATGAAAAACTGTTTTTT. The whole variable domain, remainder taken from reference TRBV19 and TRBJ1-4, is DGGITQSPKYLFRKEGQNVTLSCEQNLNHDAMYWYRQDPGQGLRLIYYSQIVNDFQKGDIAEGYSVSREKKESFPLTVTSAQKNPTAFYLCASSRATNEKLFFGSGTQLSVL.

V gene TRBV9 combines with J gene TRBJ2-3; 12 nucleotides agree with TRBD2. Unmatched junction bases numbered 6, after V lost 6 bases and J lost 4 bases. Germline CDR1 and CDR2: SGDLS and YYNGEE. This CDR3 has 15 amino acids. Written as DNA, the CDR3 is TGTGCCAGCAACCGACTAGCGGGAGTGGCAGATACGCAGTATTTT. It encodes CASNRLAGVADTQYF.

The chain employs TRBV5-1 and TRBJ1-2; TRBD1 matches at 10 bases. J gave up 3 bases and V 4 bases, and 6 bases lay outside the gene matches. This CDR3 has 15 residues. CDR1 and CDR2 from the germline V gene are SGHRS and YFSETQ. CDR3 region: CASSQTGGMDYGYTF. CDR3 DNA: TGCGCCAGCAGCCAGACAGGGGGCATGGACTATGGCTACACCTTC.

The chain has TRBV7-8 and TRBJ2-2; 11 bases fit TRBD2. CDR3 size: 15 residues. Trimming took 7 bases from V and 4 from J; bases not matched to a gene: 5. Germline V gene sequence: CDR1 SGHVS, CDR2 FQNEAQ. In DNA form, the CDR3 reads TGTGCCAGCAAGATCACTAGCGGGGGCACCGGGGAGCTGTTTTTT. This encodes CASKITSGGTGELFF.

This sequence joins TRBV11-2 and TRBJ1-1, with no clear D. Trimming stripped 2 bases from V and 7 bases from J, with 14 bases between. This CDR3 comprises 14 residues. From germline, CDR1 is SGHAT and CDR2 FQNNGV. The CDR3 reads CASSLQLTPGEAFF. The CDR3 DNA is TGTGCCAGCAGCTTACAGCTAACTCCAGGTGAAGCTTTCTTT.

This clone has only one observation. In DNA form, the CDR3 reads TGCGCCAGCAGCCCTGGGGGGGAGAGTTTCTACGAGCAGTACTTC. This codes for CASSPGGESFYEQYF. This chain links TRBV5-1 with TRBJ2-7; TRBD2 matches 7 bases. The CDR3 runs to 15 residues. Germline CDR1 and CDR2: SGHRS and YFSETQ. Losses at the gene ends were 4 bases for V and 3 bases for J; bases not matched to a gene: 10.

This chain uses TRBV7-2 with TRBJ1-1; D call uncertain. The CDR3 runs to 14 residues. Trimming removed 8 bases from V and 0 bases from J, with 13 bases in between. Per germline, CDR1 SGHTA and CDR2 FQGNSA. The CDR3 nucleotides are TGTGCCAGCCGACCCGGCGGGATGAACACTGAAGCTTTCTTT. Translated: CASRPGGMNTEAFF.

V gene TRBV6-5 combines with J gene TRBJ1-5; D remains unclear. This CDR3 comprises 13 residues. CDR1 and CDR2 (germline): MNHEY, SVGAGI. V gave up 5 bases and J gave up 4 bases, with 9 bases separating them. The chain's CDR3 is CASSLYQNQPQHF. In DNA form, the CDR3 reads TGTGCCAGCAGTCTGTATCAAAATCAGCCCCAGCATTTT.

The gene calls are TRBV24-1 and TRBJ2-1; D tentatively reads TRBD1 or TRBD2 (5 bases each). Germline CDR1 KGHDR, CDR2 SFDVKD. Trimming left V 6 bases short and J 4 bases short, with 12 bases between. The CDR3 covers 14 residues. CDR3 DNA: TGTGCCACCAGTCCTGGCTGGGGGTACAATGAGCAGTTCTTC. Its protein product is CATSPGWGYNEQFF.

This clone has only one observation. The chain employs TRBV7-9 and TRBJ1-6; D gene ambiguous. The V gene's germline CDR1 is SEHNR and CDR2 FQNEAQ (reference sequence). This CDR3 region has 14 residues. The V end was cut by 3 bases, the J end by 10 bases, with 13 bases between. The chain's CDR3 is CASSFGRFDSPLHF. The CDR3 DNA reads TGTGCCAGCAGCTTCGGACGGTTTGACTCACCCCTCCACTTT.

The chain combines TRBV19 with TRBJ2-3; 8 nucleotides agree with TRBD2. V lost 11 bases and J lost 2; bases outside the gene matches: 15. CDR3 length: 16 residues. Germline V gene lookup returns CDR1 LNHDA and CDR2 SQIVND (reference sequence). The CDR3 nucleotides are TGTGCCGGGCTAGCGGGCGGTCAAATAAACACAGATACGCAGTATTTT. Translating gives CAGLAGGQINTDTQYF.

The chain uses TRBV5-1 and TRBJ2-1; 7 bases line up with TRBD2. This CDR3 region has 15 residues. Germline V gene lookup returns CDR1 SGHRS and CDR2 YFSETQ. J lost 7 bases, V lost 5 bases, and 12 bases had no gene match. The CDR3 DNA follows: TGCGCCAGCAGTCTGGGGTGGGAGGGCCGTAATGAGCAGTTCTTC. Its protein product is CASSLGWEGRNEQFF.

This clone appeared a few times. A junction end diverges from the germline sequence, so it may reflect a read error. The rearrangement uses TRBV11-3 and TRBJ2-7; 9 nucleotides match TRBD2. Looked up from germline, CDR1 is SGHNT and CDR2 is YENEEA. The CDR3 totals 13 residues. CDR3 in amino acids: CASSLAGDREQYF. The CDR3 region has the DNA TGTGCCAGCAGTTTAGCGGGAGATCGGGAGCAGTACTTC.

CDR3 nucleotide sequence: TGTGCCTGGAGGGACAGGGGAGGCTATGGCTACACCTTC. This codes for CAWRDRGGYGYTF. V is TRBV30 and J is TRBJ1-2, with 9 bases that match TRBD1. CDR3 size: 13 residues. The V and J ends lost 3 bases and 4 bases, in that order; junction bases with no gene match: 3. Germline V gene sequence: CDR1 GTSNPN, CDR2 SVGIG (reference sequence).

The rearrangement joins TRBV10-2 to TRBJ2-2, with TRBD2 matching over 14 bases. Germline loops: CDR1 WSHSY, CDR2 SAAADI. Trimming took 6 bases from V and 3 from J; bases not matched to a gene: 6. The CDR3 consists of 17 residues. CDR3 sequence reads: CASSGTSGSADTGELFF. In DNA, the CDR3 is TGCGCCAGCAGCGGGACTAGCGGGAGTGCGGACACCGGGGAGCTGTTTTTT.

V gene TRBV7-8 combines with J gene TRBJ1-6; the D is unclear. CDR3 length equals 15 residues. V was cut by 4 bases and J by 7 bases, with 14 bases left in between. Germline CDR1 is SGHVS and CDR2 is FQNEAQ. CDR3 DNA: TGTGCCAGCAGCTCCCAAAACCCGCGGAATTCACCCCTCCACTTT. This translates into CASSSQNPRNSPLHF.